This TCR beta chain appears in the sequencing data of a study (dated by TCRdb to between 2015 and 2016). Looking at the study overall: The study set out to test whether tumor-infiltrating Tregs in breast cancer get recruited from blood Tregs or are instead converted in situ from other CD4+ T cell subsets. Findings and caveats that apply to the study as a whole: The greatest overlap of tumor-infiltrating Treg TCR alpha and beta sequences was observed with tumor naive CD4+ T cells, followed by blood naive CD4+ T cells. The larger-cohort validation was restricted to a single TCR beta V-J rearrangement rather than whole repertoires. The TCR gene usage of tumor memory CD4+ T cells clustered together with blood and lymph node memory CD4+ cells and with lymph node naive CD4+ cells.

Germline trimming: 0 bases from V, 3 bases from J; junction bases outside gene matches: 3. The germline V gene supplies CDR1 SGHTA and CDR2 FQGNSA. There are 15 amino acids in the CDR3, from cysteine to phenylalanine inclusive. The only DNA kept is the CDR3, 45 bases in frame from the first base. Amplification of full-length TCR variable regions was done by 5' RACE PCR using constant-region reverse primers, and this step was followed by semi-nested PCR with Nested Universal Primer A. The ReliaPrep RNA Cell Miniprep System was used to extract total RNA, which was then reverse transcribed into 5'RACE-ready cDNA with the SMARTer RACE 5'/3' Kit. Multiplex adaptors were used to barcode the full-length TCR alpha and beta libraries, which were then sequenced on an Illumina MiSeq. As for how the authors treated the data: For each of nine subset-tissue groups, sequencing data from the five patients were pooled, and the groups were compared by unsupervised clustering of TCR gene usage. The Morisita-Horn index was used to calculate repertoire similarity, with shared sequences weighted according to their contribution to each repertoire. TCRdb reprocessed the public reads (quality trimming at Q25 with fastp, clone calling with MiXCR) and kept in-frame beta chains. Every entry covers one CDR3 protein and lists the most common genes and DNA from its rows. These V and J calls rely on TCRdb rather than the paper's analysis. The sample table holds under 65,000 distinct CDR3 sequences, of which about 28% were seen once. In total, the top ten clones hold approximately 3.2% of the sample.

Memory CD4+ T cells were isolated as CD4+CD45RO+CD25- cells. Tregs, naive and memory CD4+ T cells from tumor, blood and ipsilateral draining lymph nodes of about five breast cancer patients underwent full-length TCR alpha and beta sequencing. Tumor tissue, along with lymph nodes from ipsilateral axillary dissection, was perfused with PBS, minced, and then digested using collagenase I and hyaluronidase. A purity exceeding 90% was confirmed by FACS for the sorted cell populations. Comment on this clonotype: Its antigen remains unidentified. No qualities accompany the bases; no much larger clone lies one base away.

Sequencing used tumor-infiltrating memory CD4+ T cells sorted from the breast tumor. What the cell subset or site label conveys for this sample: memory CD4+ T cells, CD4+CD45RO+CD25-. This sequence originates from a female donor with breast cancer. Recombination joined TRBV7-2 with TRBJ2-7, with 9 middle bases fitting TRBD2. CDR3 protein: CASSLAGTSNYEQYF. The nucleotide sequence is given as TGTGCCAGCAGCTTAGCCGGGACTAGCAACTACGAGCAGTACTTC.